These 17 T cell receptor beta chains came from one sample sequenced in a study of blood T cell repertoires in COVID-19. The data were produced by immunoSEQ multiplex PCR, yet TCRdb's version contains in-frame clones alone and is incomplete. The top ten hold approximately 40% of the sample, which has 150,000 or so clones, around four fifths seen once. What was sequenced was peripheral blood. All receptors come from a human donor in a cohort sampled during active COVID-19.

The chain has TRBV19 and TRBJ2-2; 11 nucleotides match TRBD2. The CDR3 contains 16 residues. Unmatched junction bases numbered 10, after V lost 5 bases and J lost 8 bases. Germline CDR1 LNHDA, CDR2 SQIVND (reference sequence). CDR3 DNA: TGTGCCAGTAGTCCCTCTAGCGGGGGGATTTCTGGGGAGCTGTTTTTT. Translated: CASSPSSGGISGELFF.

The V call is TRBV10-3, the J call TRBJ1-2, with D possibly TRBD1 on 6 matching bases. The CDR3 sequence is 13 residues long. With 6 bases removed from V and 2 bases from J, the gap between germline ends came to 10 bases. Germline values: CDR1 ENHRY, CDR2 SYGVKD. Here the CDR3 reads CAISQDRNYGYTF. Here the CDR3 DNA reads TGTGCCATCAGCCAGGACAGAAACTATGGCTACACCTTC.

The rearrangement uses TRBV18 and TRBJ2-7, with a possible D match to TRBD2 (6 bases). CDR1 KGHSH and CDR2 LQKENI come from the germline V gene. CDR3 length: 14 residues. Trimming cost V 2 bases and J 3 bases, with 11 bases left between them. CDR3 nucleotides: TGTGCCAGCTCACCAGGGACGGGGGACTACGAGCAGTACTTC. The encoded protein is CASSPGTGDYEQYF.

The rearrangement uses TRBV5-1 and TRBJ1-1; perhaps TRBD1 as D (6 bases). Looked up from germline, CDR1 is SGHRS and CDR2 is YFSETQ. The CDR3 consists of 17 residues. V lost 0 bases, J lost 1 base, and 16 bases lay in between. This CDR3 is CASSLAGQHYKNTEAFF. For the CDR3, the DNA is TGCGCCAGCAGCTTGGCTGGACAGCACTACAAGAACACTGAAGCTTTCTTT.

The CDR3 here is CSVRLADYNEQFF. For the CDR3, the DNA is TGCAGCGTTCGGCTAGCGGATTACAATGAGCAGTTCTTC. The genes are TRBV29-1 and TRBJ2-1; TRBD2 matches 7 bases. Germline V lookup: CDR1 SQVTM, CDR2 ANQGSEA. The V and J ends lost 5 bases and 4 bases, in that order; junction bases with no gene match: 5. The CDR3 is made up of 13 amino acids.

This clone was picked up one time. This rearrangement joins TRBV6-5 to TRBJ1-6; the D is unclear. Germline V gives CDR1 MNHEY, CDR2 SVGAGI. CDR3 length equals 15 residues. The chain's CDR3 is CATLGGSSYNSPLHF. Written as DNA, the CDR3 is TGTGCAACCCTAGGAGGGAGCTCCTATAATTCACCCCTCCACTTT.

The chain joins TRBV21-1 to TRBJ2-3; the table's TRBD1 call for D was not verified on the DNA. TRBV21-1 is reported as a pseudogene. The CDR3 has 17 residues. The DNA for the CDR3 is TGTGCCAGCAGCACGCTACCGACAGGGGCCGGCACAGATACGCAGTATTTT. It encodes CASSTLPTGAGTDTQYF.

CDR3 loop: CAISEPPRDRGLNEQYF. The CDR3 DNA follows: TGTGCCATCAGTGAGCCGCCCAGGGACAGGGGGCTAAACGAGCAGTACTTC. V gene TRBV10-3 combines with J gene TRBJ2-7; 12 bases line up with TRBD1. This CDR3 has 17 residues. J lost 5 bases, V lost 2 bases, and 10 bases had no gene match. In germline, CDR1 is ENHRY, CDR2 SYGVKD.

The chain combines TRBV3-1 (or the pseudogene TRBV3-2) with TRBJ1-5; D uncertain. CDR3 length equals 15 residues. Germline values: CDR1 LGHDT, CDR2 YNNKEL (reference sequence). Trimming cost V 4 bases and J 0 bases, with 10 bases left between them. CDR3 nucleotides: TGTGCCAGCAGCCCCACAGTGTATAGCAATCAGCCCCAGCATTTT. Protein sequence: CASSPTVYSNQPQHF.

The chain employs TRBV28 and TRBJ2-7; 8 bases match TRBD2. Germline CDR1 reads MDHEN; CDR2 reads SYDVKM. The CDR3 runs 15 residues. V shed 6 bases and J 3 bases; nucleotides not matched to a gene: 10. CDR3 loop: CASSSGGQSGYEQYF. In nucleotides, the CDR3 is TGTGCCAGCAGCAGCGGGGGCCAAAGTGGCTACGAGCAGTACTTC.

The genes are TRBV7-2 and TRBJ2-3; TRBD2 matches at 7 bases. CDR1 and CDR2 from the germline V gene are SGHTA and FQGNSA. Trimming removed 1 base from V and 1 base from J; junction bases left unmatched: 5. The CDR3 is 16 residues long. CDR3 nucleotides: TGTGCCAGCAGCTTAGTTCCAGGGAGGGGCACAGATACGCAGTATTTT. As protein: CASSLVPGRGTDTQYF.

This sequence joins TRBV14 and TRBJ1-4, with 8 bases lining up with TRBD1. V lost 2 bases to trimming and J lost 8 bases; unmatched junction nucleotides: 4. Per the germline V gene, CDR1 is SGHDN and CDR2 is FVKESK. This CDR3 comprises 14 residues. The chain's CDR3 is CASSQQGAGEKLFF. CDR3 coding DNA: TGTGCCAGCAGCCAACAGGGGGCGGGGGAAAAACTGTTTTTT.

The chain links TRBV11-2 to TRBJ2-1; 9 bases line up with TRBD1. Trimming removed 11 bases from V and 8 bases from J; junction bases left unmatched: 13. The CDR3 loop spans 14 amino acids. The germline gives CDR1 SGHAT, CDR2 FQNNGV. The CDR3 DNA reads TGTGCCGGACGCCGAACAGGGGGCTCCCATGAGCAGTTCTTC. It is translated as CAGRRTGGSHEQFF. Together with reference TRBV11-2 and TRBJ2-1, the CDR3 gives the full variable domain: EAGVAQSPRYKIIEKRQSVAFWCNPISGHATLYWYQQILGQGPKLLIQFQNNGVVDDSQLPKDRFSAERLKGVDSTLKIQPAKLEDSAVYLCAGRRTGGSHEQFFGPGTRLTVL.

The chain couples TRBV5-1 to TRBJ2-7; TRBD1 is a possible D gene (6 bases). Germline assignment: CDR1 SGHRS and CDR2 YFSETQ. Trimming took off 0 bases at V and 2 bases at J, with 12 bases between the two ends. This CDR3 spans 15 amino acids. Here the CDR3 DNA reads TGCGCCAGCAGCTTGGAGGGGACAAGCACCTACGAGCAGTACTTC. It codes for CASSLEGTSTYEQYF. Full variable domain (remainder filled in from reference TRBV5-1 and TRBJ2-7): KAGVTQTPRYLIKTRGQQVTLSCSPISGHRSVSWYQQTPGQGLQFLFEYFSETQRNKGNFPGRFSGRQFSNSRSEMNVSTLELGDSALYLCASSLEGTSTYEQYFGPGTRLTVT.

The chain is built from TRBV11-2 and TRBJ1-1; possibly TRBD1 for D (5 bases). Trimming took off 5 bases at V and 4 bases at J, with 23 bases between the two ends. CDR1 and CDR2 from the germline V gene are SGHAT and FQNNGV. The CDR3 has 17 amino acids. The CDR3 region is CASSQRGEDSPITEAFF. As DNA, the CDR3 is TGTGCCAGCAGCCAAAGGGGCGAAGACAGTCCGATCACTGAAGCTTTCTTT. The variable domain in full, completed from reference TRBV11-2 and TRBJ1-1, reads EAGVAQSPRYKIIEKRQSVAFWCNPISGHATLYWYQQILGQGPKLLIQFQNNGVVDDSQLPKDRFSAERLKGVDSTLKIQPAKLEDSAVYLCASSQRGEDSPITEAFFGQGTRLTVV.

The rearrangement joins TRBV3-1 (or the pseudogene TRBV3-2) to TRBJ2-2; 12 bases fit TRBD2. V was pared by 4 bases and J by 4 bases, with 4 bases of the junction left unmatched. This CDR3 has 16 residues. The germline V gene has CDR1 LGHDT and CDR2 YNNKEL (reference sequence). The CDR3 DNA sequence: TGTGCCAGCAGCCTACTAGCGGGGGGTGTCACCGGGGAGCTGTTTTTT. Translated: CASSLLAGGVTGELFF.

CDR3 residues: CASSPSLNTEAFF. The CDR3 DNA sequence: TGTGCCAGCTCACCATCCTTGAACACTGAAGCTTTCTTT. The V and J genes are TRBV18 and TRBJ1-1; no reliable D call. Trimming pared 2 bases from V and 0 bases from J, leaving 4 bases between. Germline V gene lookup returns CDR1 KGHSH and CDR2 LQKENI. This CDR3 is built from 13 residues.